This passage covers 21 T cell receptor beta chains from one sample sequenced in a study of blood T cell repertoires in COVID-19. Only in-frame clones appear in the TCRdb table, and some are missing; sequencing was by immunoSEQ multiplex PCR. The sample includes some 190,000 clones, 84% of them seen just once. Material: PBMCs or T cells enriched from blood (not recorded which). These TCRs come from a woman aged 25 to 39 who had been exposed to COVID-19.

V gene TRBV19 combines with J gene TRBJ2-7; D remains ambiguous. V lost 3 bases to trimming and J lost 2 bases, with 8 bases between them. The germline V gene encodes CDR1 LNHDA and CDR2 SQIVND (reference sequence). The length of the CDR3 is 13 residues. As DNA, the CDR3 is TGTGCCAGTAGTATCGACGGAGCCTACGAGCAGTACTTC. Amino acid sequence: CASSIDGAYEQYF.

Remarks on this clone: Distinct nucleotide sequences in the sample also encode this CDR3. The V call is TRBV4-1, the J call TRBJ2-7, with D possibly matching TRBD1 (5 bases). Germline values: CDR1 MGHRA, CDR2 YSYEKL. The CDR3 is 13 amino acids. The germline V and J ends were trimmed by 3 bases and 3 bases, with 9 bases remaining between them. In DNA, the CDR3 is TGCGCCAGCAGCCAGAAAGACAGCTACGAGCAGTACTTC. Encoded protein: CASSQKDSYEQYF.

The chain carries TRBV27 and TRBJ2-6; D is perhaps TRBD1 (6 bases). The CDR3 has 15 amino acids. The germline gives CDR1 MNHEY, CDR2 SMNVEV (reference sequence). Between the trimmed V and J ends, which lost 4 bases and 2 bases, there was a span of 9 bases. DNA for the CDR3: TGTGCCAGCAGTTCGGACAGCCCTGGGGCCAACGTCCTGACTTTC. This codes for CASSSDSPGANVLTF.

This clone was detected once. V and J are TRBV5-1 and TRBJ1-2, with a tentative D call TRBD1 (6 bases). In germline, CDR1 is SGHRS, CDR2 YFSETQ. The V and J ends lost 4 bases and 3 bases respectively, with 25 bases between them. The CDR3 loop spans 18 amino acids. CDR3 sequence: CASSPGGGAYISDYGYTF. In DNA form, the CDR3 reads TGCGCCAGCAGCCCGGGGGGGGGCGCGTACATCTCGGACTATGGCTACACCTTC.

The rearrangement joins TRBV12-5 to TRBJ1-4; D remains unclear. V lost 6 bases to trimming and J lost 5 bases, with 4 bases between them. Germline V gene sequence: CDR1 LGHNT, CDR2 FRNRAP. The CDR3 extends over 11 amino acids. CDR3 region: CASGLNEKLFF. In DNA form, the CDR3 reads TGTGCTAGTGGACTAAATGAAAAACTGTTTTTT.

The rearrangement uses TRBV7-8 and TRBJ2-1, with TRBD2 matching over 8 bases. J was trimmed by 7 bases and V by 1 base; bases with no gene match: 15. This CDR3 has 18 amino acids. Looked up from germline, CDR1 is SGHVS and CDR2 is FQNEAQ. The CDR3 is CASSLVGVAGTRLNEQFF. CDR3 sequence (DNA): TGTGCCAGCAGCTTAGTTGGGGTAGCGGGGACTAGGTTGAATGAGCAGTTCTTC.

The chain carries TRBV2 and TRBJ2-7; 10 positions agree with TRBD2. Germline CDR1 SNHLY, CDR2 FYNNEI. The J segment lost 5 bases and the V segment lost 3 bases, leaving 4 bases of the junction unmatched. This CDR3 has 14 residues. The CDR3 loop is CASSDLAGGHEQYF. The CDR3 nucleotides read TGTGCCAGCAGTGACTTAGCGGGGGGCCACGAGCAGTACTTC. Together with reference TRBV2 and TRBJ2-7, the CDR3 gives the full variable domain: EPEVTQTPSHQVTQMGQEVILRCVPISNHLYFYWYRQILGQKVEFLVSFYNNEISEKSEIFDDQFSVERPDGSNFTLKIRSTKLEDSAMYFCASSDLAGGHEQYFGPGTRLTVT.

V is TRBV7-3 and J is TRBJ1-2, with 9 bases lining up with TRBD1. The ends lost 4 bases at V and 6 bases at J; junction bases unmatched: 3. This CDR3 comprises 13 residues. Germline lookup yields CDR1 SGHTA and CDR2 FQGTGA. CDR3 in DNA: TGTGCCAGCAGCTCAACAGGGGGCAATGGCTACACCTTC. Translation gives CASSSTGGNGYTF.

This clone was found once. The V and J genes are TRBV5-4 and TRBJ2-6; D is unclear. CDR3 length: 13 amino acids. Germline V gene data show CDR1 as SGHNT and CDR2 as YYREEE (reference sequence). V was trimmed by 6 bases and J by 4 bases, leaving 8 bases between them. The CDR3 bases are TGTGCCAGCAAATCCCAGGGGGCCAACGTCCTGACTTTC. It encodes CASKSQGANVLTF.

The chain couples TRBV11-2 to TRBJ2-3; 15 bases fit TRBD2. The CDR3 runs to 16 residues. V was pared by 3 bases and J by 4 bases, with 2 bases of the junction left unmatched. The germline gives CDR1 SGHAT, CDR2 FQNNGV. The CDR3 region has the DNA TGTGCCAGCAGCTTCGGACTAGCGGGGGGGCCAGATACGCAGTATTTT. Translated, it gives CASSFGLAGGPDTQYF.

This clone was seen just once. The genes are TRBV12-5 and TRBJ2-1; maybe TRBD2 (5 bases). There are 13 residues in the CDR3. Trimming shortened V by 1 base and J by 13 bases, and 14 bases separated the two germline ends. Germline CDR1 and CDR2: LGHNT and FRNRAP. The CDR3, as DNA: TGTGCTAGTGGTTTGGACCCGGGATCTCGCCAGTTCTTC. Translated: CASGLDPGSRQFF.

In its sample, this clone was seen a few times. The chain has TRBV6-5 and TRBJ2-3, with 8 positions matching TRBD2. The trim removed 6 bases at V and 7 bases at J, leaving 6 bases unmatched. The germline V gene encodes CDR1 MNHEY and CDR2 SVGAGI. This CDR3 spans 13 amino acids. CDR3 loop: CASRPGGAYTQYF. CDR3 DNA sequence: TGTGCCAGCAGGCCCGGGGGGGCGTATACGCAGTATTTT.

On this clone itself: The same CDR3 can be traced to other DNA sequences in this sample. V usage is TRBV3-1 (or the pseudogene TRBV3-2) and J usage is TRBJ2-6, with no clear D. This CDR3 is 15 amino acids long. Trimming cost V 0 bases and J 0 bases, with 3 bases left between them. Germline CDR1 and CDR2: LGHDT and YNNKEL (reference sequence). The CDR3 DNA follows: TGTGCCAGCAGCCAAGATCTCTCTGGGGCCAACGTCCTGACTTTC. It is translated as CASSQDLSGANVLTF.

The rearrangement uses TRBV7-9 and TRBJ1-2, with D possibly being TRBD1 (5 bases). The CDR3 is 16 residues long. Germline assignment: CDR1 SEHNR and CDR2 FQNEAQ (reference sequence). Trimming cost V 5 bases and J 1 base, with 17 bases left between them. CDR3 nucleotides: TGTGCCAGCAGCCTTACTGGGGCAGATGATAACTATGGCTACACCTTC. Protein: CASSLTGADDNYGYTF.

The genes are TRBV12-3 or TRBV12-4 and TRBJ2-2; 7 positions agree with TRBD1. CDR3 length: 13 residues. Unmatched junction bases numbered 6, after V lost 6 bases and J lost 8 bases. The CDR3: CASRQQGSGELFF. In nucleotides, the CDR3 is TGTGCCAGCAGGCAACAGGGGTCTGGGGAGCTGTTTTTT.

The chain combines TRBV14 with TRBJ1-2, with 8 bases matching TRBD1. V gave up 4 bases and J gave up 3 bases; unmatched junction bases: 7. CDR3 length: 15 amino acids. The germline V gene encodes CDR1 SGHDN and CDR2 FVKESK. CDR3 sequence: CASSPTGGPDYGYTF. The DNA of the CDR3 is TGTGCCAGCAGCCCTACAGGGGGTCCCGACTATGGCTACACCTTC.

The chain links TRBV7-9 to TRBJ1-1, with 10 nucleotides matching TRBD1. V was pared by 7 bases and J by 0 bases, with 8 bases of the junction left unmatched. The CDR3 contains 16 residues. CDR1 is SEHNR and CDR2 is FQNEAQ in the germline V gene (reference sequence). CDR3 sequence: CASTPRDRGLNTEAFF. The CDR3 DNA follows: TGTGCCAGCACCCCCCGGGACAGGGGATTGAACACTGAAGCTTTCTTT.

In the case of this clone: Other DNA sequences within the sample encode an identical CDR3. The chain employs TRBV3-1 (or the pseudogene TRBV3-2) and TRBJ1-2; perhaps TRBD1 as D (6 bases). Germline assignment: CDR1 LGHDT and CDR2 YNNKEL (reference sequence). The CDR3 is 15 residues long. Trimming shortened V by 5 bases and J by 5 bases, and 18 bases separated the two germline ends. CDR3 loop: CASSALIEGGYGYTF. The CDR3 DNA follows: TGTGCCAGCAGCGCGCTAATCGAAGGGGGTTATGGCTACACCTTC.

The chain couples TRBV3-1 (or the pseudogene TRBV3-2) to TRBJ1-5; perhaps TRBD1 as D (5 bases). This CDR3 comprises 14 residues. In germline, CDR1 is LGHDT, CDR2 YNNKEL (reference sequence). Deletions cut 5 bases from V and 3 bases from J, with 11 bases between. CDR3 protein: CASSVGGINQPQHF. The CDR3 coding sequence is TGTGCCAGCAGCGTGGGGGGGATCAATCAGCCCCAGCATTTT.

The CDR3, as DNA: TGCAGCGTTGAGGAGGGGCATGGCTACACCTTC. Translated, it gives CSVEEGHGYTF. The genes are TRBV29-1 and TRBJ1-2, with a weak D call TRBD1 (5 bases). Germline CDR1 SQVTM, CDR2 ANQGSEA. This CDR3 is built from 11 residues. V lost 3 bases and J lost 6, with 8 bases in between.

This clone was counted between two and nine times. V and J are TRBV5-8 and TRBJ2-2; 7 nucleotides agree with TRBD1. CDR1 and CDR2 (germline): SGHTS, YDEGEE. V shed 0 bases, J shed 7 bases, and the junction held 9 bases outside the gene matches. The CDR3 is made up of 16 amino acids. CDR3 nucleotides: TGTGCCAGCAGCTTGGAGGGGGCTGGATCCGTCGGGGAGCTGTTTTTT. It encodes CASSLEGAGSVGELFF.